These T cell receptor beta chains were read from a single sample in a study of T cell responses to AZD1222 COVID-19 vaccine. Profiled with immunoSEQ multiplex PCR; TCRdb holds only in-frame clones, not every one. Of about 110,000 clones in the sample, roughly 87% were seen once. The starting material was peripheral blood, obtained on day 0 of MenACWY control vaccination. The receptors shown here come from an adult in good health. Both conserved end residues are part of each CDR3. Fields, in order: V gene, D gene, J gene, clone size, CDR3 DNA, CDR3 protein. The D gene is left open where the match is weak. The size entry is marked missing in some rows and otherwise reads once, few, many or a size class.

TRBV7-9	-	TRBJ2-3	-	TGTGCCAGCAGCTACGGCCCTTACGATACGCAGTATTTT	CASSYGPYDTQYF
TRBV29-1	-	TRBJ2-7	once	TGCAGCGTGGGAAAAGGACGGTTACTAGAGCAGTACTTC	CSVGKGRLLEQYF
TRBV28	-	TRBJ1-2	-	TGTGCCAGCAGCCGATCGGGGCAGGGAAACTATGGCTACACCTTC	CASSRSGQGNYGYTF
TRBV28	-	TRBJ2-2	-	TGTGCCATTGTGGACGGGGGATCTAACACCGGGGAGCTGTTTTTT	CAIVDGGSNTGELFF
TRBV7-3	TRBD2	TRBJ2-3	-	TGTGCCAGCAGCTTAGGGGGAGGGTTGGATACGCAGTATTTT	CASSLGGGLDTQYF
TRBV5-6	-	TRBJ1-5	-	TGTGCCAGCAGCTCCATGGGGGGAGCGAGCAATCAGCCCCAGCATTTT	CASSSMGGASNQPQHF
TRBV7-2	-	TRBJ1-6	-	TGTGCCAGCAGCTTAGGAGGAAATTCACCCCTCCACTTT	CASSLGGNSPLHF
TRBV18	TRBD1	TRBJ2-1	few	TGTGCCAGCTCACCCGGGACAGGGGGAAGCTCCTACAATGAGCAGTTCTTC	CASSPGTGGSSYNEQFF
TRBV27	TRBD2	TRBJ2-2	few	TGTGCCAGCAGTTTATCACCTAGAGCGGGAGTGGGCACCGGGGAGCTGTTTTTT	CASSLSPRAGVGTGELFF
TRBV28	-	TRBJ1-1	-	TGTGCCAGCAGCGTCGGGGGGGCTTGGACTGAAGCTTTCTTT	CASSVGGAWTEAFF
TRBV7-8	TRBD1	TRBJ2-1	-	TGTGCCAGCAGCTTAGGAGGGGGCGCCGACAATGAGCAGTTCTTC	CASSLGGGADNEQFF
TRBV6-1	-	TRBJ2-7	-	TGTGCCAGCAGTGAAGAGAGATTGTACGAGCAGTACTTC	CASSEERLYEQYF
TRBV27	TRBD1	TRBJ2-7	many	TGTGCCAGCAGTTTCTCGACAGGGGTTGACGAGCAGTACTTC	CASSFSTGVDEQYF
TRBV7-2	TRBD1	TRBJ1-5	-	TGTGCCAGCAGCTTACCCGACAGGGCGATCCAGCCCCAGCATTTT	CASSLPDRAIQPQHF
TRBV10-3	-	TRBJ2-1	-	TGTGCCATCAGTGTTCGGGCGGCCTTGGATGAGCAGTTCTTC	CAISVRAALDEQFF
TRBV9	-	TRBJ2-2	few	TGTGCCAGCATGGGGACGGCCGGGGAGCTGTTTTTT	CASMGTAGELFF
TRBV7-9	TRBD2	TRBJ2-5	-	TGTGCCAGCAGCTTATCCAGGGAGGGCCCAGGTGAGACCCAGTACTTC	CASSLSREGPGETQYF
TRBV27	-	TRBJ1-1	-	TGTGCCAGCAGTTTAGGAACCCCCACTGAAGCTTTCTTT	CASSLGTPTEAFF
TRBV11-2	TRBD1	TRBJ2-2	once	TGTGCCAGCACCCTGGGCAGGGGGCGCGGTGGGGCCGGGGAGCTGTTTTTT	CASTLGRGRGGAGELFF
TRBV30	-	TRBJ1-5	-	TGTGCCTGGAGTGGGGCCACAGCGGGCAATCAGCCCCAGCATTTT	CAWSGATAGNQPQHF
TRBV3-1/TRBV3-2	TRBD2	TRBJ2-3	-	TGTGCCAGCAGCCAAGATCTTACTAGCGGGTACACAGATACGCAGTATTTT	CASSQDLTSGYTDTQYF
TRBV6-2/TRBV6-3	-	TRBJ1-4	-	TGTGCCAGCAGTTCCCACCGACTACAGGGCCTGGGGACAACTAATGAAAAACTGTTTTTT	CASSSHRLQGLGTTNEKLFF
TRBV19	-	TRBJ2-6	-	TGTGCCAGTAGTTCCCCGACCCGGGGGGCCAACGTCCTGACTTTC	CASSSPTRGANVLTF
TRBV6-1	TRBD1	TRBJ1-5	once	TGTGCCAGCAGTGGAGGGTACAAGACAGGGGGCGCGAGCAATCAGCCCCAGCATTTT	CASSGGYKTGGASNQPQHF
TRBV2	TRBD1	TRBJ2-2	once	TGTGCCAGCAGTGGACAGGGGGTGGTCGGGGAGCTGTTTTTT	CASSGQGVVGELFF
TRBV5-5	-	TRBJ1-3	few	TGTGCCAGCAGCTTTTTTTCCGGAAACACCATATATTTT	CASSFFSGNTIYF
TRBV6-1	TRBD1	TRBJ1-6	-	TGTGCCAGCAGTGTCCGACAGGGACCAGTTAATAATTCACCCCTCCACTTT	CASSVRQGPVNNSPLHF
TRBV4-2	-	TRBJ2-5	-	TGTGCCAGCAGCCGCGGGACTGGGAACCAAGAGACCCAGTACTTC	CASSRGTGNQETQYF
TRBV2	-	TRBJ1-2	-	TGTGCCAGCAGTGAAAGGGGCGAGGGTCCTTACTATGGCTACACCTTC	CASSERGEGPYYGYTF
TRBV7-8	-	TRBJ1-2	-	TGTGCCAGCAGCTCAACAGGGTTTTCTGGCTACACCTTC	CASSSTGFSGYTF
TRBV4-1	TRBD2	TRBJ2-7	-	TGCGCCAGCAGCCGAGAGGCTAGCGGATTCTACGAGCAGTACTTC	CASSREASGFYEQYF
TRBV2	-	TRBJ2-3	once	TGTGCCAGCAGTGAAGCGCTTGTTCGGGGACTCACAGATACGCAGTATTTT	CASSEALVRGLTDTQYF
TRBV5-5	-	TRBJ1-2	-	TGTGCCAGCAGCTTGGAATATCCGCAGACTCCCAACTATGGCTACACCTTC	CASSLEYPQTPNYGYTF
TRBV27	TRBD1	TRBJ2-7	once	TGTGCCAGCTCTAAACAGGGGCCCTACGAGCAGTACTTC	CASSKQGPYEQYF
TRBV27	TRBD1	TRBJ1-2	-	TGTGCCAGTAGGGACAGGACGACGCCCTATGGCTACACCTTC	CASRDRTTPYGYTF
TRBV10-3	-	TRBJ2-7	-	TGTGCCATCAGTGAGTCAGGAAAACCCCAAAACTACGAGCAGTACTTC	CAISESGKPQNYEQYF
TRBV3-1/TRBV3-2	-	TRBJ1-1	few	TGTGCCAGCAGCCCGGAGACGAACACTGAAGCTTTCTTT	CASSPETNTEAFF
TRBV9	TRBD1	TRBJ1-3	-	TGTGCCAGCAGCGAATCCCGTGGACAGGGGTTCCCTATTGGTGGAAACACCATATATTTT	CASSESRGQGFPIGGNTIYF
TRBV11-3	-	TRBJ1-1	-	TGTGCCAGCAGCTCCGGTGGGAAGAGGAACACTGAAGCTTTCTTT	CASSSGGKRNTEAFF
TRBV25-1	TRBD2	TRBJ2-7	once	TGTGCCAGCAGTGAATCTAGGAGACTAGCGGGAGTCGAGCAGTACTTC	CASSESRRLAGVEQYF
TRBV5-1	TRBD1	TRBJ1-4	-	TGCGCCAGCAGCTTGGAGAAGGGGGCCGGGGATGAAAAACTGTTTTTT	CASSLEKGAGDEKLFF
TRBV7-2	-	TRBJ2-2	-	TGTGCCAGCAGCTTAGTTGGCAGGGCCGGGGAGCTGTTTTTT	CASSLVGRAGELFF
TRBV5-1	-	TRBJ2-3	-	TGCGCCAGCAGCCTCGAGCTCGGTGACTCAGATACGCAGTATTTT	CASSLELGDSDTQYF
TRBV19	-	TRBJ1-1	-	TGTGCCAGTAGTGTACAAGTCGACTCCTATGAAGCTTTCTTT	CASSVQVDSYEAFF
TRBV13	-	TRBJ2-7	-	TGTGCCAGCAGCTTAGGCGGGAGCAATTACGAGCAGTACTTC	CASSLGGSNYEQYF
TRBV5-1	-	TRBJ1-2	-	TGCGCCAGCAGCTTAGGAGAAAAAGCTTATGGCTACACCTTC	CASSLGEKAYGYTF
TRBV6-1	-	TRBJ1-2	-	TGTGCCAGCAGTGAAAAGGAGAACTATGGCTACACCTTC	CASSEKENYGYTF
TRBV9	-	TRBJ2-2	-	TGTGCCAGCAGCGTAGGGGCAGGTACGAACACCGGGGAGCTGTTTTTT	CASSVGAGTNTGELFF
TRBV19	-	TRBJ1-1	-	TGTGCCAGTAGCACAACGGGCGACACTGAAGCTTTCTTT	CASSTTGDTEAFF
TRBV19	-	TRBJ1-5	-	TGTGCCAGTAGTACAGGGTCATGGGAGCCCCAGCATTTT	CASSTGSWEPQHF
TRBV7-3	TRBD2	TRBJ2-3	-	TGTGCCAGCAGCTTGACCGGGACTAGCGGACCACAGGATACGCAGTATTTT	CASSLTGTSGPQDTQYF
TRBV5-4	-	TRBJ2-2	-	TGTGCCAGCAGTCGGGACGAACGGGAGCTGTTTTTT	CASSRDERELFF
TRBV5-5	-	TRBJ2-1	-	TGTGCCAGCAGCTTACTCGTGGATGAGCAGTTCTTC	CASSLLVDEQFF
TRBV28	TRBD1	TRBJ2-5	-	TGTGCCAGCAGTCCTCGTCAGGGGGTCGGAGAGACCCAGTACTTC	CASSPRQGVGETQYF
TRBV28	-	TRBJ2-1	-	TGTGCCAGTAGACCTTCAGATTCCGTATCGGAGCAGTTCTTC	CASRPSDSVSEQFF
TRBV20-1	TRBD1	TRBJ1-1	-	TGCAGTGCTAGTGGGGGGACAGAAGCTAAATACACTGAAGCTTTCTTT	CSASGGTEAKYTEAFF
TRBV15	-	TRBJ1-2	-	TGTGCCACCAGCAGAGTCCAGGCCTCTCTGGATGGCTACACCTTC	CATSRVQASLDGYTF
TRBV14	-	TRBJ2-7	-	TGTGCCAGCAGCAAACAGGGCTCCTACGAGCAGTACTTC	CASSKQGSYEQYF
TRBV29-1	TRBD2	TRBJ2-1	-	TGCAGCGTTGTGGCTAGCGGGAGTATGAATGAGCAGTTCTTC	CSVVASGSMNEQFF